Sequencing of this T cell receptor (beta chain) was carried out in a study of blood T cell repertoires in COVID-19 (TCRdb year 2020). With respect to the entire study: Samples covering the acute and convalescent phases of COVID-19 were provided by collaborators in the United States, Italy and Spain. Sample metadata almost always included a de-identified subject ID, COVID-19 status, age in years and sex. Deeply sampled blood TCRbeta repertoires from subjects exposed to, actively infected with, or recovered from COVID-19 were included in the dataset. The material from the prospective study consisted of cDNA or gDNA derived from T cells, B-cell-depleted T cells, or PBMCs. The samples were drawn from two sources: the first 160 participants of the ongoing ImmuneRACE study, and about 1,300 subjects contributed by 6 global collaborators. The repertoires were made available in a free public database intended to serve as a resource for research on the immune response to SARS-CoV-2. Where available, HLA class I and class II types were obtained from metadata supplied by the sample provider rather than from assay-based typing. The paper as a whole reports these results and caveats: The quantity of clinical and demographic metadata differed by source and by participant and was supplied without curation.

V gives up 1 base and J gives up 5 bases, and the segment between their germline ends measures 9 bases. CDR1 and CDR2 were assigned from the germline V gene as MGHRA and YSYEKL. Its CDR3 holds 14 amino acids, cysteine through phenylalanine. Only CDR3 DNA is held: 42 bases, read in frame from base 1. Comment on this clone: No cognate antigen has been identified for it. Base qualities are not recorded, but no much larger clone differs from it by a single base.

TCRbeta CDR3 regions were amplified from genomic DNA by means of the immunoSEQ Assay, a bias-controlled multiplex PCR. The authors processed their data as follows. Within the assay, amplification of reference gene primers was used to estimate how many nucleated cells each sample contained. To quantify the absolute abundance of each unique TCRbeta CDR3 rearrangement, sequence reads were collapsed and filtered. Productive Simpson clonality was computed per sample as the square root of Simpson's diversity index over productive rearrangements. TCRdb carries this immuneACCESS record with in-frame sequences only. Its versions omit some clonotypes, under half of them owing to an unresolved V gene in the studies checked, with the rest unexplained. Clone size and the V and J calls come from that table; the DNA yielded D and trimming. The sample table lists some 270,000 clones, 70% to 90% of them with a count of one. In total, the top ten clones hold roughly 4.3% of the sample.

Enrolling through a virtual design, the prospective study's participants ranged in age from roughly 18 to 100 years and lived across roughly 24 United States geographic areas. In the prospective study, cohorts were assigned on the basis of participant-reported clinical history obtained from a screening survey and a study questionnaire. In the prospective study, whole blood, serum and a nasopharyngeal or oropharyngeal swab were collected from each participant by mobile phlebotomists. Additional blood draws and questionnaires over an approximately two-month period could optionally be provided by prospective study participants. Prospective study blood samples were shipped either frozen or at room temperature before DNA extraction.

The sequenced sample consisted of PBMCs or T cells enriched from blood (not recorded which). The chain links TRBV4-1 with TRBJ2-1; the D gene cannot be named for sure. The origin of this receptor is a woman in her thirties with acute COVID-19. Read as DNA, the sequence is TGCGCCAGCAGCCAAGTTACAGACGACAATGAGCAGTTCTTC. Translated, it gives CASSQVTDDNEQFF.